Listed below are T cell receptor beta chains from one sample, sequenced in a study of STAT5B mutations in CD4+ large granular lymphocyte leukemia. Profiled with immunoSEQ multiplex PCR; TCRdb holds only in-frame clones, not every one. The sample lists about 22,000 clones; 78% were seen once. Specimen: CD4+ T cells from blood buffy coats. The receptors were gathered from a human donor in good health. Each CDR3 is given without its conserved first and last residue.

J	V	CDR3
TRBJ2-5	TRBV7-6	ASSPGFGPRPKETQY
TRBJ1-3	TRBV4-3	ASSQDRAFSGNTIY
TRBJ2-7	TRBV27	ATLTGGFYEQY
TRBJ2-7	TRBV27	ASYPSRGPSYEQY
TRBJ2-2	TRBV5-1	ASNPGGNTGELF
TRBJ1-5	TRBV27	ASSIRSNQPQH
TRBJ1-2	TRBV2	ASRENQGTGYT
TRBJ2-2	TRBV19	ASSIGSSAGELF
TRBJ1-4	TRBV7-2	ASSFLSGGRSEKLF
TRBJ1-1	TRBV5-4	ASSRTGNTEAF
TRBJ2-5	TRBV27	ASRGPTQETQY
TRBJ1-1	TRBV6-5	ASLRAGRGYTEAF
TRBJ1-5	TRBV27	ASSLAGELNQPQH
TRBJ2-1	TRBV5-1	ASSLAELAGGYNEQF
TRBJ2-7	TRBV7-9	ASSISGKTSYEQY
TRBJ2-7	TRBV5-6	ASSLGQGNEQY
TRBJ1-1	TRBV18	ASSPTSGNTEAF
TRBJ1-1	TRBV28	ASTGHTNTEAF
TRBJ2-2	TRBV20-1	SALRTGELF
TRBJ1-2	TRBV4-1	ASSHDGQGAGGYT
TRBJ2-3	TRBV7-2	ASSLAGQRTHPQY
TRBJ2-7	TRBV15	ATSSGREPSYEQY
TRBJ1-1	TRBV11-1	ASSSPGMGNTEAF
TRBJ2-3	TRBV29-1	SVEGTSGIRDTQY
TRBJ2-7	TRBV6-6	ASSYRSGGAHEQY
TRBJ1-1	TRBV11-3	ASSPWAGDTEAF
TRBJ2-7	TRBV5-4	ASSWEGLKAHEQY
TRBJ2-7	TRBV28	ASIPPQSSYEQY
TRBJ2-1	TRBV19	ASSIGITYNEQF
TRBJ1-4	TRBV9	ASSVGISGGTNEKLF
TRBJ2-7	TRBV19	ASTSRTGVEQY
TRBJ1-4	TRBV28	ASSPQGKGDEKLF
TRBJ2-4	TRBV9	ASSVEEAKNIQY
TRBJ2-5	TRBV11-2	ASSFQGVQETQY
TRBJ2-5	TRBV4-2	ASSQAGTSGRETQY
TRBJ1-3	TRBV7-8	ASSLAQTGNTIY
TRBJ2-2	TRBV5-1	ASSLTANTGELF
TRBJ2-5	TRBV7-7	ASSPTSHQETQY
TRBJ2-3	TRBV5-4	ASSSPGGVGTDTQY
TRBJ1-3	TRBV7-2	ASSLELRAGRLGNTIY
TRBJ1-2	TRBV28	ASREPGQTYGYT
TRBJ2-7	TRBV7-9	ASSFSGVYEQY